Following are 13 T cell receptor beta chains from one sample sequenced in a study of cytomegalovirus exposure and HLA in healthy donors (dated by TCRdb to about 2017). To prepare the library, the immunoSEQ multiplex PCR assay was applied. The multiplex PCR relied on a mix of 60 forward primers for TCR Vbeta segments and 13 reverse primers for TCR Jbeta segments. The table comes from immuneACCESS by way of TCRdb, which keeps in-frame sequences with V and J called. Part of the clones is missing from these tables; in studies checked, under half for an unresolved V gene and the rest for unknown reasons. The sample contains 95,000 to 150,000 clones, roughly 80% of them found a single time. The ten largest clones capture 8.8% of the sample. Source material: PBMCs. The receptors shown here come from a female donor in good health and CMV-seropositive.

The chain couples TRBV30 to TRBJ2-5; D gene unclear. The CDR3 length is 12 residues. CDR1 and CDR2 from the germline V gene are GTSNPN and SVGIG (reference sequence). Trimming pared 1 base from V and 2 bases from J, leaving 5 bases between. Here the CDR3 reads CAWSAKQETQYF. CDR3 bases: TGTGCCTGGAGTGCTAAACAAGAGACCCAGTACTTC.

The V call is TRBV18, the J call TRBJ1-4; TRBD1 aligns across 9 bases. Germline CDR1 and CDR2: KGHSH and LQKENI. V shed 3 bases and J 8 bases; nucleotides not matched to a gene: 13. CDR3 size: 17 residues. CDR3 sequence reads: CASSPPQGTGGMEKLFF. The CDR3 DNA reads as TGTGCCAGCTCACCCCCTCAAGGAACAGGGGGCATGGAAAAACTGTTTTTT.

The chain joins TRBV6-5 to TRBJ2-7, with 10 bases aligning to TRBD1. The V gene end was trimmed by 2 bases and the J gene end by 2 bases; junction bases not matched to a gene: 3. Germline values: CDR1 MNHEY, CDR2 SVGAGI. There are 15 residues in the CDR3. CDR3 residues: CASSYAGTGAYEQYF. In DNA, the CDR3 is TGTGCCAGCAGTTACGCCGGGACAGGGGCCTACGAGCAGTACTTC.

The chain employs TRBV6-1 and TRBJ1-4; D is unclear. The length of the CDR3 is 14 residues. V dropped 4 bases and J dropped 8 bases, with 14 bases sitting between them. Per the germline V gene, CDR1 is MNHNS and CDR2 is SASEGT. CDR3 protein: CASSAIFLEEKLFF. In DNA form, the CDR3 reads TGTGCCAGCAGTGCGATTTTCCTGGAGGAAAAACTGTTTTTT.

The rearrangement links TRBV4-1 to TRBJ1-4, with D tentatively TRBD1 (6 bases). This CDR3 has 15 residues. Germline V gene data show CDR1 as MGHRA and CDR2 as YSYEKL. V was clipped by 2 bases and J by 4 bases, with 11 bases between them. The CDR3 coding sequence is TGCGCCAGCAGCCAACGACAGGCTATTAATGAAAAACTGTTTTTT. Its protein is CASSQRQAINEKLFF.

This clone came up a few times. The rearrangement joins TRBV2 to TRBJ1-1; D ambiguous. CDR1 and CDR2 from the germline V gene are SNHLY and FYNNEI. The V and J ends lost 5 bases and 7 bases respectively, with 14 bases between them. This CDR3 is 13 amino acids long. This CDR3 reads CASSRTREGEAFF. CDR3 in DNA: TGTGCCAGCAGTCGGACCCGGGAAGGTGAAGCTTTCTTT.

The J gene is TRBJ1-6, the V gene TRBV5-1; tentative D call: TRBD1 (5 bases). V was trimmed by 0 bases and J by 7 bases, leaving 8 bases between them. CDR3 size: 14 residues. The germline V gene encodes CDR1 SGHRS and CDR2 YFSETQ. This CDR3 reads CASSLGQPNSPLHF. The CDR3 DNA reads TGCGCCAGCAGCTTGGGACAGCCCAATTCACCCCTCCACTTT.

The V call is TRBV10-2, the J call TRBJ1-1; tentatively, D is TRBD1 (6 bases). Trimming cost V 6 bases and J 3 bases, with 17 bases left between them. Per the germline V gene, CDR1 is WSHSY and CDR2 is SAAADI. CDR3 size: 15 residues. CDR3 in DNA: TGCGCCAGCAGACCTACAGGGAAGGGAGACACTGAAGCTTTCTTT. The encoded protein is CASRPTGKGDTEAFF.

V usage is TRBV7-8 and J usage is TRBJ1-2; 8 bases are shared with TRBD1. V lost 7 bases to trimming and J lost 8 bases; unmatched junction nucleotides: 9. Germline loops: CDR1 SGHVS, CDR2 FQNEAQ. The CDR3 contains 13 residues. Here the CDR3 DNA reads TGTGCCAGCACTCTCGGACAGGGCCGGGGCTACACCTTC. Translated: CASTLGQGRGYTF.

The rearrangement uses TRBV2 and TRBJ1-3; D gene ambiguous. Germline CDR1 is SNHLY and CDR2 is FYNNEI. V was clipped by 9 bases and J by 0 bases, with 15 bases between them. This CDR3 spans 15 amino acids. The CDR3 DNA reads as TGTGCCAGGTCGGGGTCCTCATCCTCTGGAAACACCATATATTTT. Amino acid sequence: CARSGSSSSGNTIYF.

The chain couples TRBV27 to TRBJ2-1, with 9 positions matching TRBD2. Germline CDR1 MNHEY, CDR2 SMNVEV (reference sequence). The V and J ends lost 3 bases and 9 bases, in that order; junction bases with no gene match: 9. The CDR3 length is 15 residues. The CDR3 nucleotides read TGTGCCAGCAGTTTTGGGGCGGGGGGGCACTTTGAGCAGTTCTTC. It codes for CASSFGAGGHFEQFF.

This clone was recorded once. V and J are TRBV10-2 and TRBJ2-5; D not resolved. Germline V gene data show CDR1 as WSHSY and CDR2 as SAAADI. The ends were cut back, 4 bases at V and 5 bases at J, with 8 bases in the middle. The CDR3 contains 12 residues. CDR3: CASSGMRETQYF. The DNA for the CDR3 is TGCGCCAGCAGTGGTATGAGGGAGACCCAGTACTTC.

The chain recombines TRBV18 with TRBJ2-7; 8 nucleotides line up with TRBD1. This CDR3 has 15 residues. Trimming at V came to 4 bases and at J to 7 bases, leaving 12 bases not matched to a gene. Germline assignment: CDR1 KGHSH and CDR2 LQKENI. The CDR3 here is CASSLMDRAVGEQYF. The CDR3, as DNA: TGTGCCAGCTCACTCATGGACAGGGCGGTGGGAGAGCAGTACTTC.